The 9 T cell receptor beta chains below were found in one sample sequenced in a study of Graves' ophthalmopathy and Graves' hyperthyroidism. From RNA, the CDR3 regions of TCR beta chains were amplified and sequenced. The workflow started with a first-round RT-PCR run with HTBI primers and then moved on to a second-round multiplex PCR. TCRdb reprocessed the multiplex PCR reads via MiXCR and lists one record per CDR3 protein. The data contain about 640,000 distinct CDR3 sequences, about 41% of them singletons. The specimen was peripheral blood. Receptors originate from an adult man with Graves' ophthalmopathy.

This clonotype was picked up many times. The rearrangement links TRBV11-2 to TRBJ2-2, with D unclear. The CDR3 spans 12 residues. The V end was cut by 3 bases, the J end by 6 bases, with 5 bases between. Germline lookup yields CDR1 SGHAT and CDR2 FQNNGV. The CDR3 coding sequence is TGTGCCAGCAGCTTTAGCTCCGGGGAGCTGTTTTTT. Protein sequence: CASSFSSGELFF.

This chain joins TRBV10-3 and TRBJ2-7; D is unclear. V was cut by 6 bases and J by 3 bases, with 9 bases left in between. The CDR3 has 12 amino acids. The germline V gene encodes CDR1 ENHRY and CDR2 SYGVKD. The CDR3 protein is CAISHVGYEQYF. CDR3 in DNA: TGTGCCATCAGCCACGTCGGCTACGAGCAGTACTTC.

The V gene is TRBV15, the J gene TRBJ1-1; D gene ambiguous. The CDR3 sequence is 14 residues long. Germline assignment: CDR1 LNHNV and CDR2 YYDKDF (reference sequence). Trimming shortened V by 3 bases and J by 1 base, and 9 bases separated the two germline ends. The DNA of the CDR3 is TGTGCCACCAGCAGTGAGCAGGCGAACACTGAAGCTTTCTTT. Its protein is CATSSEQANTEAFF. Complete variable domain (other parts from reference TRBV15 and TRBJ1-1): DAMVIQNPRYQVTQFGKPVTLSCSQTLNHNVMYWYQQKSSQAPKLLFHYYDKDFNNEADTPDNFQSRRPNTSFCFLDIRSPGLGDTAMYLCATSSEQANTEAFFGQGTRLTVV.

In this sample, this clonotype turned up many times. The chain combines TRBV19 with TRBJ1-2; D gene unclear. The V gene lost 5 bases and the J gene lost 1 base, with 5 bases spanning the gap. Germline V lookup: CDR1 LNHDA, CDR2 SQIVND (reference sequence). The CDR3 is 12 residues long. The CDR3 nucleotides are TGTGCCAGTAGTGACCTTAACTATGGCTACACCTTC. Translating gives CASSDLNYGYTF.

The chain couples TRBV7-2 to TRBJ1-5, with TRBD1 matching 8 bases. Losses at the gene ends were 3 bases for V and 3 bases for J; bases not matched to a gene: 4. The CDR3 covers 15 residues. The V gene's germline CDR1 is SGHTA and CDR2 FQGNSA. The DNA of the CDR3 is TGTGCCAGCAGCTTCAGGACAGGGAACAATCAGCCCCAGCATTTT. This sequence encodes CASSFRTGNNQPQHF.

In its sample, this clonotype was seen many times. This rearrangement joins TRBV7-9 to TRBJ2-7; the match to TRBD1 covers 8 bases. Unmatched junction bases numbered 5, after V lost 3 bases and J lost 1 base. Per germline, CDR1 SEHNR and CDR2 FQNEAQ (reference sequence). This CDR3 is 15 amino acids long. This CDR3 reads CASSLDRVVSYEQYF. In nucleotides, the CDR3 is TGTGCCAGCAGCTTGGACAGGGTAGTGTCCTACGAGCAGTACTTC.

This clonotype was counted at least ten times. V is TRBV9 and J is TRBJ1-2; TRBD1 matches 10 bases. With 3 bases clipped from V and 4 bases from J, the junction kept 9 bases outside the gene matches. The length of the CDR3 is 16 residues. CDR1 SGDLS and CDR2 YYNGEE come from the germline V gene. CDR3 bases: TGTGCCAGCAGCGGTACTGCGGGACAGGGGACCTATGGCTACACCTTC. Amino acids: CASSGTAGQGTYGYTF.

This clonotype was detected many times. The rearrangement links TRBV25-1 to TRBJ1-1; D not resolved. The ends were cut back, 3 bases at V and 11 bases at J, with 19 bases in the middle. From germline, CDR1 is MGHDK and CDR2 SYGVNS. The CDR3 loop spans 14 amino acids. The DNA for the CDR3 is TGTGCCAGCAGTGAGGACGGCCCGGAAGTCCGTGCTTTCTTT. Protein product: CASSEDGPEVRAFF.

The CDR3 protein is CASSSTSGSQYF. CDR3 DNA sequence: TGTGCCAGCAGCTCGACCTCAGGGTCCCAGTACTTC. The chain combines TRBV7-9 with TRBJ2-5, with D tentatively TRBD1 (5 bases). The CDR3 contains 12 residues. CDR1 is SEHNR and CDR2 is FQNEAQ in the germline V gene (reference sequence). Trimming removed 4 bases at V and 9 bases at J, with 12 bases between.